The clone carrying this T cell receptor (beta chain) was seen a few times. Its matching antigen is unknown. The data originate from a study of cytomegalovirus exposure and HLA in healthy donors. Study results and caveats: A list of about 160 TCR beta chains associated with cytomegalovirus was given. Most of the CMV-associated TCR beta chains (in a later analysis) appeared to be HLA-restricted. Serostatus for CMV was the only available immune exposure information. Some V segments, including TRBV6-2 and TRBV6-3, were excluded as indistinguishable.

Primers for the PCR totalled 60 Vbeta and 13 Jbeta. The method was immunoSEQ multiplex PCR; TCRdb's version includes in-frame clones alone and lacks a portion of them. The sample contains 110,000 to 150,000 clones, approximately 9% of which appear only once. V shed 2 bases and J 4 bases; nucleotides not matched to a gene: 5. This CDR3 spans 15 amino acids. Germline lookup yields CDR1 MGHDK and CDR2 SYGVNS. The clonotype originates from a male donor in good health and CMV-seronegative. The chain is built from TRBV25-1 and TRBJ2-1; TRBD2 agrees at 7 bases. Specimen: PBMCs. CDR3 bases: TGTGCCAGCAGTGAAGGGGACTACCATTACAATGAGCAGTTCTTC. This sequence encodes CASSEGDYHYNEQFF.